In its sample, the clone carrying this T cell receptor beta chain was seen many times. This specimen comes from a study of blood T cell repertoires in COVID-19. The method was immunoSEQ multiplex PCR; TCRdb's version includes in-frame clones alone and lacks a portion of them. The profile covers about 240,000 clones, with roughly 80% appearing a single time and around 12% taken by the ten largest. Sequencing was performed on peripheral blood. The TCR originated in a woman between 55 and 75 years old with active or convalescent COVID-19.

The CDR3 nucleotides read TGTGCCAGCAGACTTGCCGGCGGCACCAACTATGGCTACACCTTC. Protein: CASRLAGGTNYGYTF. The chain has TRBV27 and TRBJ1-2; D gene uncertain. Trimming took 6 bases from V and 2 from J, leaving 16 bases between them. Germline-derived CDR1 and CDR2 are MNHEY and SMNVEV (reference sequence). This CDR3 is built from 15 residues.